Listed below are T cell receptor beta chains from one sample, sequenced in a study of blood T cells in healthy people across ages. TCRdb reanalysed the 5' RACE reads using MiXCR and keeps one entry per CDR3 protein. This table holds over 300,000 distinct CDR3 sequences, approximately 51% found once. Specimen: blood. These receptors were collected from a man aged 55 to 69 in good health. Each CDR3 is given with its conserved first and last residue. Rows give clone size only sometimes, using once, few, many, or a class for an expanded clone.

v_gene: TRBV7-7
len: 12
abundance: NA
CDR3aa: CASSGGPGQQFF

v_gene: TRBV20-1
len: 14
abundance: few
CDR3aa: CSARGQMITYEQYF

v_gene: TRBV7-9
len: 13
abundance: NA
CDR3aa: CASSPQGAGEQFF

v_gene: TRBV29-1
len: 16
abundance: NA
CDR3aa: CSALSGTGAFNTEAFF

v_gene: TRBV29-1
len: 12
abundance: few
CDR3aa: CSVLIRRGEQYF

v_gene: TRBV5-4
len: 13
abundance: NA
CDR3aa: CASRGDFQYEQYF

v_gene: TRBV7-2
len: 14
abundance: few
CDR3aa: CASSPAGGNQPQHF

v_gene: TRBV6-1
len: 16
abundance: NA
CDR3aa: CASSEGGTGDRNEQYF

v_gene: TRBV25-1
len: 14
abundance: NA
CDR3aa: CASSEGNLPYEQYF

v_gene: TRBV7-2
len: 13
abundance: NA
CDR3aa: CASSLWGQNGYTF

v_gene: TRBV10-3
len: 13
abundance: many
CDR3aa: CAISEGGKETQYF

v_gene: TRBV4-1
len: 14
abundance: NA
CDR3aa: CASSQVLGSYEQYF

v_gene: TRBV7-2
len: 15
abundance: NA
CDR3aa: CASSLVEGAPCPAYF

v_gene: TRBV7-2
len: 14
abundance: NA
CDR3aa: CASRDGLAGVGQFF

v_gene: TRBV7-2
len: 16
abundance: NA
CDR3aa: CASSSSGTGGRNEQFF

v_gene: TRBV11-2
len: 15
abundance: NA
CDR3aa: CASSLRLAGGDTQYF

v_gene: TRBV6-4
len: 15
abundance: once
CDR3aa: CASSLETGPLNEQYF

v_gene: TRBV18
len: 16
abundance: NA
CDR3aa: CASSRTSGRLTDTQYF

v_gene: TRBV28
len: 16
abundance: NA
CDR3aa: CASSMAGSSGANVLTF

v_gene: TRBV3-1
len: 14
abundance: many
CDR3aa: CASSQDGLHNEQFF

v_gene: TRBV20-1
len: 15
abundance: NA
CDR3aa: CSSMQGKGSYNEQFF

v_gene: TRBV2
len: 13
abundance: NA
CDR3aa: CASSEVEPGKLFF

v_gene: TRBV29-1
len: 15
abundance: NA
CDR3aa: CSVSTGTGNSYEQYF

v_gene: TRBV7-9
len: 15
abundance: NA
CDR3aa: CASSYGTASRNEQFF

v_gene: TRBV29-1
len: 15
abundance: NA
CDR3aa: CSERSGTSATHTQYF

v_gene: TRBV4-2
len: 16
abundance: NA
CDR3aa: CASSQTSGGAGGELFF

v_gene: TRBV2
len: 15
abundance: NA
CDR3aa: CASSETGAGANVLTF

v_gene: TRBV10-3
len: 12
abundance: many
CDR3aa: CAITAGGDTQYF

v_gene: TRBV5-1
len: 18
abundance: NA
CDR3aa: CASSSGGRGGRSYNEQYF

v_gene: TRBV6-6
len: 15
abundance: NA
CDR3aa: CASGDLGLAADTQYF

v_gene: TRBV20-1
len: 11
abundance: NA
CDR3aa: CSASEGNEQYF

v_gene: TRBV20-1
len: 14
abundance: NA
CDR3aa: CSARVERTNYGYTF

v_gene: TRBV5-1
len: 16
abundance: NA
CDR3aa: CASSWTGGKGTGELFF

v_gene: TRBV6-1
len: 14
abundance: few
CDR3aa: CASRHTGGTPWQFF

v_gene: TRBV3-1
len: 13
abundance: NA
CDR3aa: CASSQDPRAAQYF

v_gene: TRBV7-6
len: 13
abundance: many
CDR3aa: CASSLASDYEQYF

v_gene: TRBV6-6
len: 17
abundance: NA
CDR3aa: CASTSTRSGEDVYGYTF

v_gene: TRBV29-1
len: 12
abundance: NA
CDR3aa: CSVASPGDEQYF

v_gene: TRBV4-2
len: 17
abundance: few
CDR3aa: CASSQPGQVNSLREQYF

v_gene: TRBV29-1
len: 14
abundance: NA
CDR3aa: CSVGDRGLENIQYF

v_gene: TRBV6-6
len: 14
abundance: NA
CDR3aa: CATQDGSSSYEQYF

v_gene: TRBV10-2
len: 12
abundance: NA
CDR3aa: CASSENGFTQYF

v_gene: TRBV12-3/TRBV12-4
len: 14
abundance: NA
CDR3aa: CASSTQTGVETQYF

v_gene: TRBV20-1
len: 12
abundance: NA
CDR3aa: CSARADNEKLFF

v_gene: TRBV5-6
len: 14
abundance: NA
CDR3aa: CASSRDLDSYEQYF

v_gene: TRBV7-2
len: 16
abundance: NA
CDR3aa: CTSSLVRIGPQETQYF

v_gene: TRBV6-6
len: 15
abundance: NA
CDR3aa: CASSYTTGAGDTQYF

v_gene: TRBV11-2
len: 14
abundance: NA
CDR3aa: CASSSGQGMETQYF